This T cell receptor beta chain was obtained from a study of post-analysis software for immune sequencing data. Study-level results: By F measure, samples from a shared preparation batch strongly co-clustered. Normalized Chao1 diversity was significantly reduced in patients versus controls. There were about five TRBV segments more frequent in patients than controls, and TRBV5-6, TRBV5-1 and TRBV20-1 were among them.

There are 17 residues in the CDR3. Germline assignment: CDR1 MNHNY and CDR2 SVGAGI (reference sequence). The trim removed 11 bases at V and 0 bases at J, leaving 11 bases unmatched. To note about this clonotype: The antigen is undetermined.

cDNA libraries of TCR beta carried unique molecular identifiers. Some 500,000 cDNA molecules were recovered from an input of 1 to 10 million T cells. TCRdb fed the PCR reads into MiXCR, producing one record per CDR3 protein. The sample yields about 560,000 distinct CDR3 sequences, around 47% seen once. This TCR was sampled from a girl aged 5-17 years with multiple sclerosis. Material: blood. This chain links TRBV6-6 with TRBJ2-1; 12 nucleotides match TRBD2. CDR3 residues: CAGGGLAGTSSYNEQFF. DNA of the CDR3: TGTGCCGGGGGGGGACTAGCGGGCACTAGCTCCTACAATGAGCAGTTCTTC.